In its sample, the clone carrying this T cell receptor beta chain was seen once. These data originate in a study of blood T cell repertoires in COVID-19. At the level of the study: Sample material is recorded as cDNA or gDNA derived from T cells, B-cell-depleted T cells, or PBMCs.

Here immunoSEQ multiplex PCR was the method, and the copy in TCRdb shows in-frame clones only, minus some. The sample holds 330,000 or so clones, around 90% seen once. The length of the CDR3 is 11 residues. Germline CDR1 is SGHRS and CDR2 is YFSETQ. The germline V and J ends were trimmed by 7 bases and 5 bases, with 9 bases remaining between them. The TCR originated in a woman aged 55 to 70 with COVID-19, enrolled during active disease. The source material was peripheral blood. The chain joins TRBV5-1 to TRBJ2-5, with D maybe TRBD1 (6 bases). CDR3 region: CASGGIETQYF. The CDR3 DNA reads TGCGCCAGCGGGGGCATTGAGACCCAGTACTTC.